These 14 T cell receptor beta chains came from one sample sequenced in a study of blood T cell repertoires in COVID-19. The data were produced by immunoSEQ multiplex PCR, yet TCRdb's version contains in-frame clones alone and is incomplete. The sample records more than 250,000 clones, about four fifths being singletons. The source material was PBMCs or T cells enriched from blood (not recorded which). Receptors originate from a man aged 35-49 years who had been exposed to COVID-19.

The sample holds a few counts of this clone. The CDR3 sequence is CASSQDPDPGGSGNTIYF. CDR3 DNA sequence: TGCGCCAGCAGCCAAGACCCCGATCCAGGGGGATCTGGAAACACCATATATTTT. The gene calls are TRBV4-1 and TRBJ1-3, with TRBD1 matching over 7 bases. The J segment lost 1 base and the V segment lost 0 bases, leaving 9 bases of the junction unmatched. Germline values: CDR1 MGHRA, CDR2 YSYEKL. The CDR3 is made up of 18 amino acids.

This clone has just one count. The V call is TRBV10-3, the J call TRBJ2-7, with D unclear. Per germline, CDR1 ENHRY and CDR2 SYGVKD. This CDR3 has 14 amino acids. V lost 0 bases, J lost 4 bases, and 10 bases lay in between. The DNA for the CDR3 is TGTGCCATCAGTGAGTCCACCGACTGGTACGAGCAGTACTTC. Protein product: CAISESTDWYEQYF.

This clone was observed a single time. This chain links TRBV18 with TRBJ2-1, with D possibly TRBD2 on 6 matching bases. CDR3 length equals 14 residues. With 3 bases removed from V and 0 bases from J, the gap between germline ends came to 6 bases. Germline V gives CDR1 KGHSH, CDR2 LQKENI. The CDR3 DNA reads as TGTGCCAGCTCACCCGGGAGCTCCTACAATGAGCAGTTCTTC. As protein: CASSPGSSYNEQFF.

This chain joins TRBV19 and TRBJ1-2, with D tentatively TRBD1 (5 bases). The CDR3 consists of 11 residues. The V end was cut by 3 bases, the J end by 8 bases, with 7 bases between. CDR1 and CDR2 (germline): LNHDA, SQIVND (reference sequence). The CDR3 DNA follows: TGTGCCAGTAGTATGGGGGGAGGCTACACCTTC. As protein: CASSMGGGYTF.

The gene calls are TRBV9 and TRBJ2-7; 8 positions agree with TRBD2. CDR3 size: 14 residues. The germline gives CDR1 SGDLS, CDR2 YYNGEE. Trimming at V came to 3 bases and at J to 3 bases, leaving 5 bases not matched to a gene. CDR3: CASSASGSLYEQYF. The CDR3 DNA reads TGTGCCAGCAGCGCGAGCGGGAGTCTCTACGAGCAGTACTTC.

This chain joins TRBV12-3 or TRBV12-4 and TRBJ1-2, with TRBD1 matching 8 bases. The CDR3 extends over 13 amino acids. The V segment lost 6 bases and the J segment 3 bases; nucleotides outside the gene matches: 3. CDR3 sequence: CASRLGQDYGYTF. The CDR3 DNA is TGTGCCAGCAGGTTGGGACAGGACTATGGCTACACCTTC.

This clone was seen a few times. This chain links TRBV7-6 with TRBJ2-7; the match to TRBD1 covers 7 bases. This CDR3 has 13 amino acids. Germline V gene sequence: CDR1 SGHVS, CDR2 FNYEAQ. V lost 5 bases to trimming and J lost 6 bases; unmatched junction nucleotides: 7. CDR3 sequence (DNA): TGTGCCAGCAGCCTCCCAACAGGGGTCGAGCAGTACTTC. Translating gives CASSLPTGVEQYF. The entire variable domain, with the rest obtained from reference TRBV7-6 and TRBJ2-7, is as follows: GAGVSQSPRYKVTKRGQDVALRCDPISGHVSLYWYRQALGQGPEFLTYFNYEAQQDKSGLPNDRFSAERPEGSISTLTIQRTEQRDSAMYRCASSLPTGVEQYFGPGTRLTVT.

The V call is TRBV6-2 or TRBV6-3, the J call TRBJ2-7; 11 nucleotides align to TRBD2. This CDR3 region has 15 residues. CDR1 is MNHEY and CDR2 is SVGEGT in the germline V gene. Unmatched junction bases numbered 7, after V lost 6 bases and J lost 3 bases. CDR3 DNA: TGTGCCAGCAGCAACGGACTAGCGGGCATCTACGAGCAGTACTTC. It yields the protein CASSNGLAGIYEQYF.

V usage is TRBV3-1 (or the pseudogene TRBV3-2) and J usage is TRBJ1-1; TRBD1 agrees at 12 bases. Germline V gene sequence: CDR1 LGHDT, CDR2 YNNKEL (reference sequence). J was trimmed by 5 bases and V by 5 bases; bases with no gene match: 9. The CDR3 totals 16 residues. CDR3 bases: TGTGCCAGCAGCGACCCGGGACAGGGGGCCCGGACTGAAGCTTTCTTT. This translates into CASSDPGQGARTEAFF.

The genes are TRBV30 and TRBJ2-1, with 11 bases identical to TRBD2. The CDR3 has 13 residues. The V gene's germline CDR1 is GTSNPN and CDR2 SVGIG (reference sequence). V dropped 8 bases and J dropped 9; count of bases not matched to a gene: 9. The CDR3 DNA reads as TGTGCCGGAGAACTAGCGGGAGTTCCTGAGCAGTTCTTC. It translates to CAGELAGVPEQFF.

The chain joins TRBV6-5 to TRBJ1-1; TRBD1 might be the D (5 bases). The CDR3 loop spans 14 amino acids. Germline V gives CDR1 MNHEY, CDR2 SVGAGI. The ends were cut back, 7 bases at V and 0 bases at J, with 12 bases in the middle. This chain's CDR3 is CASNEQGLNTEAFF. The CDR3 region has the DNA TGTGCCAGCAACGAGCAGGGCCTGAACACTGAAGCTTTCTTT.

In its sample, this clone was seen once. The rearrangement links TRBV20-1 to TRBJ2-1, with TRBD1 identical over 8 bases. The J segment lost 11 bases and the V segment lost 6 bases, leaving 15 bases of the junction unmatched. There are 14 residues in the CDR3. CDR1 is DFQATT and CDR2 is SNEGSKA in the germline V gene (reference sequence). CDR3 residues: CSASGGQAGWKQFF. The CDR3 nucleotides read TGCAGTGCCAGTGGGGGACAGGCTGGGTGGAAGCAGTTCTTC.

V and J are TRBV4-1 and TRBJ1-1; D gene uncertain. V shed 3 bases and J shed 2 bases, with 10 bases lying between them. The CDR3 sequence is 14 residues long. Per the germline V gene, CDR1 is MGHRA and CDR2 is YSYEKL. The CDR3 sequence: CASSQATENTEAFF. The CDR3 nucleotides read TGCGCCAGCAGCCAGGCAACAGAAAACACTGAAGCTTTCTTT.

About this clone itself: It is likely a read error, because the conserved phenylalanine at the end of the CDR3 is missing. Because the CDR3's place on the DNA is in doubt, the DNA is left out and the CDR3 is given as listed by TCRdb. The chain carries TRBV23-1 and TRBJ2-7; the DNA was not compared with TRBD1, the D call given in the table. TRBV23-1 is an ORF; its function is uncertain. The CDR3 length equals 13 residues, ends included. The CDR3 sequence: CASAVRFRAGRRN.